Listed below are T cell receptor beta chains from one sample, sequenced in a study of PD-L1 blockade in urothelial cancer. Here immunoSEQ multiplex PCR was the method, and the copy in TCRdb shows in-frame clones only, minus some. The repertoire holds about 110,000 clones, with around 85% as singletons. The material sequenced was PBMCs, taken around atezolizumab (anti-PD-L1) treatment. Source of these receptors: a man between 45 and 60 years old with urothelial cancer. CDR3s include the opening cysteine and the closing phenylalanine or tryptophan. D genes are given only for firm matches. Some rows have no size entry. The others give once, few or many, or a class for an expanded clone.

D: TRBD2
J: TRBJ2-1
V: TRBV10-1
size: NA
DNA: TGCGCCAGCAGCCGAGCGGGAACCTTGGATGAGCAGTTCTTC
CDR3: CASSRAGTLDEQFF

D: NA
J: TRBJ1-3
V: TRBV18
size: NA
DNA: TGTGCCAGCTCACCATCTGGGATAGCGCTCTCTGGAAACACCATATATTTT
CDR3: CASSPSGIALSGNTIYF

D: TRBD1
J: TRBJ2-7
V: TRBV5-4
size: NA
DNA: TGTGCCAGCAGCTTGGACAGGGGGTCGGAAGAGCAGTACTTC
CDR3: CASSLDRGSEEQYF

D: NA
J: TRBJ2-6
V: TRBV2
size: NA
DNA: TGTGCCAGCAGTGATGCGGGGTATAGGTCTGGGGCCAACGTCCTGACTTTC
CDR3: CASSDAGYRSGANVLTF

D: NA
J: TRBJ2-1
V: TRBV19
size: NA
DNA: TGTGCCAGTACCCCAGCGGTTGTGGGCTACAATGAGCAGTTCTTC
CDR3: CASTPAVVGYNEQFF

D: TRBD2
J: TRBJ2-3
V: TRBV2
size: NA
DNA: TGTGCCAGCAGACACCCGGCTAGCGGGTGGTATACGCAGTATTTT
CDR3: CASRHPASGWYTQYF

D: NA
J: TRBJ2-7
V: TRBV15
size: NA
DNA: TGTGCCACCAGCACACAGGGTTACGAGCAGTACTTC
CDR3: CATSTQGYEQYF

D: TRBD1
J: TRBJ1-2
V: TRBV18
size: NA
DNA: TGTGCCAGCTCACCCCTCCAGGGGGCAAATGGCTACACCTTC
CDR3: CASSPLQGANGYTF

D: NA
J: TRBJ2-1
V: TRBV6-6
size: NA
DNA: TGTGCCAGCAGTTACTTCGCAGCGGATTCCTACAATGAGCAGTTCTTC
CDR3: CASSYFAADSYNEQFF

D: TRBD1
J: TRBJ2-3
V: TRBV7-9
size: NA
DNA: TGTGCCAGCAGCTTATTGGCAGGGGGAACAGATACGCAGTATTTT
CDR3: CASSLLAGGTDTQYF

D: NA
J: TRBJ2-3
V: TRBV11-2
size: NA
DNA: TGTGCCAGCAGCTTAGGGGCGTCGCTCGGCACAGATACGCAGTATTTT
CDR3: CASSLGASLGTDTQYF

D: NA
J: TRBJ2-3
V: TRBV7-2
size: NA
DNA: TGTGCCAGCAGCTTACGCATGGCTAGCAGCCGGGGGAGGACAGATACGCAGTATTTT
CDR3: CASSLRMASSRGRTDTQYF

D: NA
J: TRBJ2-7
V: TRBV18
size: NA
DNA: TGTGCCAGCTCACCTCTAGGCTCCTACGAGCAGTACTTC
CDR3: CASSPLGSYEQYF

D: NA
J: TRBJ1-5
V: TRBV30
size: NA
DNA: TGTGCCTGGAGCGCTCTAGGGGATCGGCCCCAGCATTTT
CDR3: CAWSALGDRPQHF

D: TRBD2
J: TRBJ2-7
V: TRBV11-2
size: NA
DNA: TGTGCCAGCAGCCAGGGGAGGACTAGCGGGACAGACGAGCAGTACTTC
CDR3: CASSQGRTSGTDEQYF

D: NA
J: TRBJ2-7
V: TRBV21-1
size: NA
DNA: TGTGCCAGCAGCAAGGCCTCAGGGCACTTCGCCTACGAGCAGTACTTC
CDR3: CASSKASGHFAYEQYF

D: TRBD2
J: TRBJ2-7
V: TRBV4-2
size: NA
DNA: TGTGCCAGCAGCCGAACTAGCGGGAGTATGTACTTC
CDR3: CASSRTSGSMYF

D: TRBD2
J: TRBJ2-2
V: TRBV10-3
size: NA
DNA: TGTGCCATCGGGTTGACTAGCCGGAACACCGGGGAGCTGTTTTTT
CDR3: CAIGLTSRNTGELFF

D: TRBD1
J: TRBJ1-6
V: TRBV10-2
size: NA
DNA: TGCGCCAGCAGGGGACAGGGGGAAGAGGTTACACCCCTCCACTTT
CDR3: CASRGQGEEVTPLHF

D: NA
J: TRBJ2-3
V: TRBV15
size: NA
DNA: TGTGCCACCAGCAGTCAACCGGAGGCGAGGGCAGATACGCAGTATTTT
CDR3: CATSSQPEARADTQYF

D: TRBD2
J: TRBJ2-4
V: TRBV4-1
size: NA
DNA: TGCGCCAGCAGCCAAGATCGGACTAGCGGGGAGGCCAAAAACATTCAGTACTTC
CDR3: CASSQDRTSGEAKNIQYF

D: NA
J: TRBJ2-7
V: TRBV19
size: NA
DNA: TGTGCCAGTAGTAAAGGGAGCTCCTACGAGCAGTACTTC
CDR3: CASSKGSSYEQYF

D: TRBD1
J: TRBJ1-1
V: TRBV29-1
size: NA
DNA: TGCAGCGTTGAAGATCAGGGGGTGACTGAAGCTTTCTTT
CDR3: CSVEDQGVTEAFF

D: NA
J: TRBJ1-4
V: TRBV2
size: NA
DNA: TGTGCCACCCTAAGGGAGTACCCAACTAATGAAAAACTGTTTTTT
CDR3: CATLREYPTNEKLFF

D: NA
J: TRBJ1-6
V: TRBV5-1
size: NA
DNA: TGCGCCAGCAGCTTGTGGGGGGTCTCGGAGCCCCTCCACTTT
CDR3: CASSLWGVSEPLHF

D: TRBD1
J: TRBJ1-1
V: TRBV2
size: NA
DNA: TGTGCCAGCAGTGTCTATATCGCCGGGACAGGGGCAGGCACTGAAGCTTTCTTT
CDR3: CASSVYIAGTGAGTEAFF

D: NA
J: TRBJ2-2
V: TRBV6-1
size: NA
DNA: TGTGCCAGCACAGACATAAACACCGGGGAGCTGTTTTTT
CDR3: CASTDINTGELFF

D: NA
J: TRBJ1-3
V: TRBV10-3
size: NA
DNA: TGTGCCATCAGTGAGCTCCGGGGAAACACCATATATTTT
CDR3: CAISELRGNTIYF

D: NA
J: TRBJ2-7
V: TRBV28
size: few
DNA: TGTGCCACCCTGAAGGACAGTTGGAACTACGAGCAGTACTTC
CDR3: CATLKDSWNYEQYF

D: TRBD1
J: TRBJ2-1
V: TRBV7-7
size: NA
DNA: TGTGCTAGCAGCAGCCCAGGGACAGGGAATGAGCAGTTCTTC
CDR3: CASSSPGTGNEQFF

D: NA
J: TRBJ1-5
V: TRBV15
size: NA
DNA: TGTGCCACCAGCAGAGGCCTACAGGCCAATCAGCCCCAGCATTTT
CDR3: CATSRGLQANQPQHF

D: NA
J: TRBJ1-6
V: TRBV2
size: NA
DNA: TGTGCCAGCAGTGGGGACTTCCTGGCACCCCTCCACTTT
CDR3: CASSGDFLAPLHF

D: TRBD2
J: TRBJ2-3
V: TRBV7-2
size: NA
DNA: TGTGCCAGCAGCTTAAATGTCGGCGGTAGCGGGAGTACAGATACGCAGTATTTT
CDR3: CASSLNVGGSGSTDTQYF

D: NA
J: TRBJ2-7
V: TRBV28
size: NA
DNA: TGTGCCAGCAGTTTGGGGTTAGGGCGGGGCCCTGCCTACGAGCAGTACTTC
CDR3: CASSLGLGRGPAYEQYF

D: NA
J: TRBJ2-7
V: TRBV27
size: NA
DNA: TGTGCCAGCAGTTTATCAGGTCCGGGACTCGAGCAGTACTTC
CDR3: CASSLSGPGLEQYF

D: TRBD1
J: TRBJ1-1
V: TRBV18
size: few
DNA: TGTGCCAGCTCACCCCCAGGGGGCTTGAACACTGAAGCTTTCTTT
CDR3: CASSPPGGLNTEAFF

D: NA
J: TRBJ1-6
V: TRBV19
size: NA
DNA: TGTGCCAGTAGCCGGGAAACGGGGTCACCCCTCCACTTT
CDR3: CASSRETGSPLHF

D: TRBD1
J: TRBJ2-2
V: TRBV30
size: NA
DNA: TGTGCCTGGAGTACAGGGGGTTACACCGGGGAGCTGTTTTTT
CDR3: CAWSTGGYTGELFF

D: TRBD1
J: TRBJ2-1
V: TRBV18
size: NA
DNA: TGTGCCAGCTCGCAGGGGTACCCGGGACAGGGTGGCAATGAGCAGTTCTTC
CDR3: CASSQGYPGQGGNEQFF

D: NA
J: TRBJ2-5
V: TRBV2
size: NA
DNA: TGTGCCAGCATCCCAATGGGACTCTTCCAAGAGACCCAGTACTTC
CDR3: CASIPMGLFQETQYF

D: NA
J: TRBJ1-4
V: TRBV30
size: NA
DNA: TGTGCCTGGAGTGTACGGGGGGGCGTAGGCGAAAAACTGTTTTTT
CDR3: CAWSVRGGVGEKLFF

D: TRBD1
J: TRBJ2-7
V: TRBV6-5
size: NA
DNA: TGTGCCAGCAGCCCCAACAGGGGCCCCTACGAGCAGTACTTC
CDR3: CASSPNRGPYEQYF

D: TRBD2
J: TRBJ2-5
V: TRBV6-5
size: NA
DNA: TGTGCCAGCAGTTACTCCGAGCGGGAGCGGTGGGAGACCCAGTACTTC
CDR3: CASSYSERERWETQYF

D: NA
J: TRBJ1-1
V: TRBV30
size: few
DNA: TGTGCCTGGAGACTCCCCTTGTGGGGGCCTATCACTGAAGCTTTCTTT
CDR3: CAWRLPLWGPITEAFF